This T cell receptor (beta chain) was obtained from a study of T-cell reconstitution after alpha-beta-depleted transplantation in children. Unique molecular identifiers were used to barcode this TCRbeta library. From the PCR reads, TCRdb called clonotypes with MiXCR, one entry per CDR3 protein. The sample contains 400,000 to 500,000 distinct CDR3 sequences, 11% of which appear only once. Trimming removed 5 bases at V and 2 bases at J, with 15 bases between. Germline V CDR1 and CDR2: SQVTM, ANQGSEA. The CDR3 is made up of 14 amino acids. This clonotype was counted many times. This sequence originates from a human donor who donated a stem cell graft to a child with acute myeloid leukemia. The rearrangement links TRBV29-1 to TRBJ1-2, with D possibly matching TRBD1 (6 bases). Sequencing used PBMCs from the stem cell graft donor, obtained from the stem cell graft. The chain's CDR3 is CSVSPTGPNYGYTF. In DNA, the CDR3 is TGCAGCGTTAGTCCTACAGGGCCGAACTATGGCTACACCTTC.